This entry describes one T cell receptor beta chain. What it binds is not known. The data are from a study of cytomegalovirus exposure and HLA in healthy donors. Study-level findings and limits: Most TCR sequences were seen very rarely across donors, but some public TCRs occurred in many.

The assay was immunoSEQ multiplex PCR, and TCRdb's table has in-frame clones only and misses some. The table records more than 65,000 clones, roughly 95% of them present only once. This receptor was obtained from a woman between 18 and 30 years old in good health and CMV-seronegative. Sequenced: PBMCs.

CDR3 bases: TGTGCCAGCAGCCCGCGGGGCAGCGGGGGATACAATGAGCAGTTCTTC. Its protein is CASSPRGSGGYNEQFF. This chain joins TRBV5-8 and TRBJ2-1, with 8 bases lining up with TRBD2. The germline V gene encodes CDR1 SGHTS and CDR2 YDEGEE. The junction had 10 bases not matched to a gene; V was cut back by 4 bases and J by 4 bases. This CDR3 is built from 16 residues.